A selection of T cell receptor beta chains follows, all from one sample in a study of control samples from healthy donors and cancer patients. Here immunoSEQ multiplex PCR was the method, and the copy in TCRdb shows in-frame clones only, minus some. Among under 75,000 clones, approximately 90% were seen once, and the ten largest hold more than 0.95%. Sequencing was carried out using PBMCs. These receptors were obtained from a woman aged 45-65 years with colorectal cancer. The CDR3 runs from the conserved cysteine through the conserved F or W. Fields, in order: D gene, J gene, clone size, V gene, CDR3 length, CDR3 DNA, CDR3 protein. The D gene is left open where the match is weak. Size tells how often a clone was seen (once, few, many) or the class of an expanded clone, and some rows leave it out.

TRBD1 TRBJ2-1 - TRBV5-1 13 TGCGCCAGCAGCGGGACAGGAAACAATGAGCAGTTCTTC CASSGTGNNEQFF
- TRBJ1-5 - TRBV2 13 TGTGCCAGCAGGGAAAATAGCAATCAGCCCCAGCATTTT CASRENSNQPQHF
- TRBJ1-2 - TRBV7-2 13 TGTGCCAGCAGCTTAGCGGCCAGGGCGGGAGTCACCTTC CASSLAARAGVTF
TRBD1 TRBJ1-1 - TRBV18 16 TGTGCCAGCTCACCAGGACAGGGGGTACCGAACACTGAAGCTTTCTTT CASSPGQGVPNTEAFF
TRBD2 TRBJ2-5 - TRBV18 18 TGTGCCAGCTCACCCCGAGGCGGTCTAGCGGGAGTAGTGGAGACCCAGTACTTC CASSPRGGLAGVVETQYF
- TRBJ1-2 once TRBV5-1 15 TGCGCCAGCAGCTTGAGGGCAGGGGCTAGCTATGGCTACACCTTC CASSLRAGASYGYTF
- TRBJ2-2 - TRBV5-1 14 TGCGCCAGCAGCAACCTCCGGGGCACCGGGGAGCTGTTTTTT CASSNLRGTGELFF
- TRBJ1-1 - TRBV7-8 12 TGTGCCAGCAGCTTGCCGGCCTCCGAAGCTTTCTTT CASSLPASEAFF
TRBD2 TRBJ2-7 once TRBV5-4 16 TGTGCCAGCAGCTTGGGGGGGCTAGCGGGAAACTACGAGCAGTACTTC CASSLGGLAGNYEQYF
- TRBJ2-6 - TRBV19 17 TGTGCCAGTAGTATAATAAATATGGTCTCTGGGGCCAACGTCCTGACTTTC CASSIINMVSGANVLTF
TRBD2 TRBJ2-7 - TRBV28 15 TGTGCCAGCAGTCTTGGACTAGCGGGAGCCTACGAGCAGTACTTC CASSLGLAGAYEQYF
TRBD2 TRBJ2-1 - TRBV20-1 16 TGCAGTGCTAGTCGCCAGGCGGGAGTCCCCTACAATGAGCAGTTCTTC CSASRQAGVPYNEQFF
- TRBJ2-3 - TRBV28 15 TGTGCCAGCAGTTTAGGGGAACTTAGCACAGATACGCAGTATTTT CASSLGELSTDTQYF
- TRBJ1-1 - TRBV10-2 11 TGCGCCAGTTCCGGTGGGGGAATGACTTTCTTT CASSGGGMTFF
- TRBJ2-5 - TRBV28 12 TGTGCCAGCAGTCCTGGTGGTGAGACCCAGTACTTC CASSPGGETQYF
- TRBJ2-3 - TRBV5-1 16 TGCGCCAGCAGGCGGGGGCTTGGGACAGGCACAGATACGCAGTATTTT CASRRGLGTGTDTQYF
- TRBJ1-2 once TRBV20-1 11 TGCAGTGCTAGTACGCCTTCTGGCTACACCTTC CSASTPSGYTF
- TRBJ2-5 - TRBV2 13 TGTGCCAGCACCCCGGGATCCGGGGAGACCCAGTACTTC CASTPGSGETQYF
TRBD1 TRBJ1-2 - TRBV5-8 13 TGTGCCAGCAGCTTTAACAGGGGCGAGTTCTCCTCCTTC CASSFNRGEFSSF
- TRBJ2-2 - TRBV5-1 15 TGCGCCAGCAGCTCGGAGGGGGCAGGGACCGGGGAGCTGTTTTTT CASSSEGAGTGELFF
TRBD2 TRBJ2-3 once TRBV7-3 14 TGTGCCAGCAGCTTAGGAGCGGGGGAAGATACGCAGTATTTT CASSLGAGEDTQYF
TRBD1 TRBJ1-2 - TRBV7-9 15 TGTGCCAGCAGCACATGGGACAGGGGGCGGAATGGCTACACCTTC CASSTWDRGRNGYTF
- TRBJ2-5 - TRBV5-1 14 TGCGCCAGCAGCTTGGGGCTAATCAGAGAGACCCAGTACTTC CASSLGLIRETQYF
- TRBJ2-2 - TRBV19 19 TGTGCCAGTAGTATAATCAGTTTCAGCATGCAGGAGAACACCGGGGAGCTGTTTTTT CASSIISFSMQENTGELFF
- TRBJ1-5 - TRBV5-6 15 TGTGCCAGCAGCCGGACACCTCGAGGCTTGCAGCCCCAGCATTTT CASSRTPRGLQPQHF
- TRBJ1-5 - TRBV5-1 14 TGCGCCAGCAGCTTGGAGGGCAGCAATCAGCCCCAGCATTTT CASSLEGSNQPQHF
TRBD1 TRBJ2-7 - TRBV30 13 TGTGCCTGGAGTAGAGGGGGACAGGGCGAGCAGTACTTC CAWSRGGQGEQYF
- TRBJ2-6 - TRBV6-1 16 TGTGCCAGCAGTGTACAGGGAAGATCTGGGGCCAACGTCCTGACTTTC CASSVQGRSGANVLTF
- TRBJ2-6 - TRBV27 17 TGTGCCAGCAGTTTATATGTCGGTGGGTCCGGGGCCAACGTCCTGACTTTC CASSLYVGGSGANVLTF
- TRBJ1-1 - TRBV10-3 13 TGTGCCATCAGTGCGGGACAGAACACTGAAGCTTTCTTT CAISAGQNTEAFF
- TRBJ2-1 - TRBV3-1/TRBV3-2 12 TGTGCCAGCAGCCAAACCGGGGATGAGCAGTTCTTC CASSQTGDEQFF
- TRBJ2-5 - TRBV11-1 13 TGTGCCAGCAGCTTCCACCGCAAAGAGACCCAGTACTTC CASSFHRKETQYF
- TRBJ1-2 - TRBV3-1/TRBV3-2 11 TGTGCCAGCAGCCAAGGTAGGGGCTACACCTTC CASSQGRGYTF
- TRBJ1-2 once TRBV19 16 TGTGCCAGTAGTATAGCCGCGGACAGTGAAAACTATGGCTACACCTTC CASSIAADSENYGYTF
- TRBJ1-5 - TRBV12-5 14 TGTGCTAGTGGTTTGGACCAAAGGCGTCAGCCCCAGCATTTT CASGLDQRRQPQHF
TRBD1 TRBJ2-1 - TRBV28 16 TGTGCCAGCAGTTCTACCGGGACAGGGGTTTGGGTTGAGCAGTTCTTC CASSSTGTGVWVEQFF
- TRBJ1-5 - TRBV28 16 TGTGCCAGCACCACAAGCTCGGGACGCTGGAATCAGCCCCAGCATTTT CASTTSSGRWNQPQHF
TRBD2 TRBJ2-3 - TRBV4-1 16 TGCGCCAGCAGCCAGTCCACTAGCGGGAGAAGAAGTACGCAGTATTTT CASSQSTSGRRSTQYF
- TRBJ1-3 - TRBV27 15 TGTGCCAGCAGAAAAGGGTTTCAGCCTGGAAACACCATATATTTT CASRKGFQPGNTIYF
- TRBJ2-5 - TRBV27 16 TGTGCCAGCAGCCCTATACGCAGTCGGGGGTCAGAGACCCAGTACTTC CASSPIRSRGSETQYF
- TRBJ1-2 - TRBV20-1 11 TGCAGTGCTAGTTCGGGTTATGGCTACACCTTC CSASSGYGYTF